Listed below are T cell receptor beta chains from one sample, sequenced in a study of T cells in Graves' hyperthyroidism and ophthalmopathy. From the multiplex PCR reads, TCRdb called clonotypes with MiXCR, one entry per CDR3 protein. This repertoire shows 730,000 or so distinct CDR3 sequences, approximately 19% found once; its top ten account for 15% to 20%. The material sequenced was blood. The receptors were gathered from a woman aged 45-59 years with Graves' hyperthyroidism that later progressed to Graves' ophthalmopathy. Each CDR3 is given with its conserved first and last residue. A D gene is named only where the DNA matches it firmly. Clone size is not always given. Where it is, it says once, few, many or a class for expanded clones.

J gene	V gene	D gene	clone size	CDR3 protein	CDR3 DNA
TRBJ2-5	TRBV9	-	-	CASSVGTRWYQETQYF	TGTGCCAGCAGCGTAGGAACCCGGTGGTACCAAGAGACCCAGTACTTC
TRBJ2-7	TRBV30	-	many	CAWSDPARDEQYF	TGTGCCTGGAGTGATCCTGCTCGGGACGAGCAGTACTTC
TRBJ2-7	TRBV12-3/TRBV12-4	-	many	CASREAGSLSYEQYF	TGTGCCAGCAGAGAGGCCGGGTCCCTATCCTACGAGCAGTACTTC
TRBJ2-2	TRBV20-1	-	once	CSADIAGELFF	TGCAGTGCTGATATTGCCGGGGAGCTGTTTTTT
TRBJ1-5	TRBV20-1	TRBD1	many	CSARDLTGAGNQPQHF	TGCAGTGCTAGAGATTTAACAGGGGCGGGCAATCAGCCCCAGCATTTT
TRBJ1-2	TRBV3-1	-	many	CASSHGAREDYGYTF	TGTGCCAGCAGCCACGGGGCTAGGGAGGACTATGGCTACACCTTC
TRBJ2-5	TRBV29-1	-	-	CSTSREETQYF	TGCAGCACCTCTAGAGAAGAGACCCAGTACTTC
TRBJ1-2	TRBV18	-	many	CASSPPGLSYGYTF	TGTGCCAGCTCACCACCAGGGTTAAGTTATGGCTACACCTTC
TRBJ1-5	TRBV20-1	-	few	CSARDLRTSSNQPQHF	TGCAGTGCTAGAGATCTAAGGACGTCAAGCAATCAGCCCCAGCATTTT
TRBJ1-2	TRBV20-1	-	many	CSASSGYGYTF	TGCAGTGCTAGTTCTGGCTATGGCTACACCTTC
TRBJ2-5	TRBV27	TRBD1	-	CASSSPSTTGVQETQYF	TGTGCCAGCAGTTCACCATCCACAACAGGGGTTCAAGAGACCCAGTACTTC
TRBJ2-5	TRBV20-1	-	-	CSARSHGRGDGETQYF	TGCAGTGCTAGATCCCACGGGCGCGGGGACGGAGAGACCCAGTACTTC
TRBJ2-3	TRBV12-3/TRBV12-4	TRBD2	many	CASSLVLPAGGYTDTQYF	TGTGCCAGCAGTTTAGTCCTTCCAGCGGGGGGGTACACAGATACGCAGTATTTT
TRBJ2-7	TRBV5-1	TRBD1	many	CASSLAGTEWSSYEQYF	TGCGCCAGCAGCTTGGCGGGGACAGAGTGGAGCTCCTACGAGCAGTACTTC
TRBJ2-3	TRBV20-1	-	-	CSARDWSAPLSTGTQYF	TGCAGTGCTAGAGATTGGTCGGCCCCTCTAAGCACAGGTACGCAGTATTTT
TRBJ2-2	TRBV6-1	-	-	CASYGTFNTGELFF	TGTGCCAGTTACGGGACTTTCAACACCGGGGAGCTGTTTTTT
TRBJ2-5	TRBV6-5	-	few	CASSYSKGLETQYF	TGTGCCAGCAGTTACTCGAAAGGGTTAGAGACCCAGTACTTC
TRBJ2-3	TRBV12-5	-	many	CASGPGVDTDTQYF	TGTGCTAGTGGTCCCGGCGTAGACACAGATACGCAGTATTTT
TRBJ2-2	TRBV7-2	TRBD1	-	CASSLATGPTGELFF	TGTGCCAGCAGCTTGGCGACAGGGCCCACCGGGGAGCTGTTTTTT
TRBJ2-5	TRBV5-8	TRBD1	-	CASSLRDRAWETQYF	TGTGCCAGCAGCTTGAGGGACAGGGCGTGGGAGACCCAGTACTTC
TRBJ2-3	TRBV6-2/TRBV6-3	TRBD2	many	CASSYGTSGGRDTQYF	TGTGCCAGCAGTTACGGGACTAGCGGGGGTAGGGATACGCAGTATTTT
TRBJ2-2	TRBV12-5	TRBD2	-	CASGLVPGEGYTGELFF	TGTGCTAGTGGTTTGGTACCGGGGGAGGGGTACACCGGGGAGCTGTTTTTT